This note documents a single T cell receptor (beta chain) sequence. Its cognate antigen is unknown. The data stem from a study of cytomegalovirus exposure and HLA in healthy donors. Findings and caveats of the study: There were three CMV-associated chains whose specificity for CMV antigens was confirmed in vitro. One later analysis reportedly identified an Asian-associated ancestry cluster that showed fewer N-insertions than the 666-donor mean.

60 Vbeta and 13 Jbeta primers were used in PCR. Clones were sequenced by immunoSEQ multiplex PCR, and TCRdb holds only the in-frame ones, with some missing. This table has 80,000 or so clones, roughly a tenth appearing once. V was trimmed by 1 base and J by 1 base, leaving 7 bases between them. This CDR3 spans 14 amino acids. Germline loops: CDR1 LGHNA, CDR2 YNFKEQ. This receptor was taken from a man in his 60s in good health and CMV-seropositive. The genes are TRBV4-2 and TRBJ2-5, with D possibly TRBD2 on 6 matching bases. Material for sequencing was PBMCs. CDR3 amino acids: CASSQGSGQETQYF. The CDR3, as DNA: TGTGCCAGCAGCCAAGGTAGCGGCCAAGAGACCCAGTACTTC.